This T cell receptor (beta chain) came from a study of CD8 T cells in Susac syndrome. The V end lost 3 bases, the J end lost 0 bases, and 8 bases lay between the germline ends. The CDR3 consists of 14 residues. Germline lookup yields CDR1 SQVTM and CDR2 ANQGSEA. cDNA came from 0.5 to 1 ug RNA primed by random hexamers. One entry per CDR3 protein, called by TCRdb with MiXCR from the immunoSEQ multiplex PCR reads. The sample lists around 300,000 distinct CDR3 sequences; 85% were seen once. The source material was CD8+ T cells from PBMCs. The TCR sequence derives from a human donor with multiple sclerosis. V usage is TRBV29-1 and J usage is TRBJ2-2, with D unclear. The CDR3 region is CSVDAEANTGELFF. The CDR3 coding sequence is TGCAGCGTTGACGCCGAAGCGAACACCGGGGAGCTGTTTTTT.